A single sample gave rise to the 12 T cell receptor beta chains below, sequenced in a study of patients and donors after allogeneic stem cell transplantation (dated by TCRdb to 2020 to 2022). Library construction relied on RT-PCR. TCRdb shows the sequencer as NextSeq 550. TCRdb's own reprocessing of the public reads used fastp at Q25 and MiXCR and kept productive beta chains. Identical CDR3 proteins give one entry, which carries the most common genes and DNA. Present in this sample are about 960,000 distinct CDR3 sequences, over 15% of which were seen just once. The ten largest account for around 6% of the sample. The sequencing sample was made of blood, either unsorted or a sorted T cell fraction (not recorded which). The receptors originated from a human donor who was either an allogeneic HSCT recipient or a stem cell or donor lymphocyte infusion donor (not recorded which). It is not recorded whose cells these are; they may come from a transplant donor.

This clonotype was detected only a few times. The rearrangement links TRBV2 to TRBJ2-1, with 7 positions matching TRBD2. Unmatched junction bases numbered 4, after V lost 1 base and J lost 7 bases. The CDR3 has 14 residues. Germline V lookup: CDR1 SNHLY, CDR2 FYNNEI. In nucleotides, the CDR3 is TGTGCCAGCAGTGAAGGGCGGGGGAAGAATGAGCAGTTCTTC. It translates to CASSEGRGKNEQFF.

V is TRBV30 and J is TRBJ1-5, with a tentative D call TRBD1 (6 bases). Per germline, CDR1 GTSNPN and CDR2 SVGIG (reference sequence). The CDR3 consists of 15 residues. V lost 4 bases and J 0 bases, leaving 13 bases between the germline ends. The CDR3 region is CAWNQGSYSNQPQHF. The DNA of the CDR3 is TGTGCCTGGAACCAGGGGTCTTATAGCAATCAGCCCCAGCATTTT. Using reference TRBV30 and TRBJ1-5 for the parts outside the CDR3, the full variable domain is SQTIHQWPATLVQPVGSPLSLECTVEGTSNPNLYWYRQAAGRGLQLLFYSVGIGQISSEVPQNLSASRPQDRQFILSSKKLLLSDSGFYLCAWNQGSYSNQPQHFGDGTRLSIL.

This clonotype was seen at least ten times. This chain uses TRBV12-3 or TRBV12-4 with TRBJ2-3; D is perhaps TRBD2 (6 bases). CDR3 length equals 16 residues. V shed 7 bases and J shed 1 base, with 18 bases lying between them. The CDR3 region is CASMSGSGVGTDTQYF. DNA of the CDR3: TGTGCCAGCATGTCCGGATCGGGGGTGGGCACAGATACGCAGTATTTT.

The V gene is TRBV15, the J gene TRBJ2-3, with 8 bases identical to TRBD1. Germline V gives CDR1 LNHNV, CDR2 YYDKDF (reference sequence). The V gene end was trimmed by 1 base and the J gene end by 6 bases; junction bases not matched to a gene: 3. The CDR3 is 14 residues long. This chain's CDR3 is CATSRGTGSDTQYF. The CDR3 DNA reads as TGTGCCACCAGCAGAGGGACAGGGTCGGATACGCAGTATTTT.

The V call is TRBV4-2, the J call TRBJ2-1; 11 bases are shared with TRBD2. The ends lost 4 bases at V and 10 bases at J; junction bases unmatched: 9. Germline CDR1 reads LGHNA; CDR2 reads YNFKEQ. The CDR3 is made up of 15 amino acids. The chain's CDR3 is CASSRLAGSVGEQFF. For the CDR3, the DNA is TGTGCCAGCAGCCGACTAGCGGGGTCTGTAGGGGAGCAGTTCTTC.

The rearrangement links TRBV19 to TRBJ2-3; D may be TRBD1 (6 bases). Germline CDR1 and CDR2: LNHDA and SQIVND (reference sequence). V was pared by 2 bases and J by 6 bases, with 15 bases between. This CDR3 has 15 amino acids. The CDR3 sequence: CASSIPNRVYDTQYF. Here the CDR3 DNA reads TGTGCCAGTAGTATACCCAACAGGGTTTATGATACGCAGTATTTT.

This clonotype occurred a few times. The chain employs TRBV20-1 and TRBJ2-1, with D unresolved. This CDR3 has 14 amino acids. V was clipped by 0 bases and J by 1 base, with 7 bases between them. The germline CDR1 and CDR2 sequences are DFQATT and SNEGSKA (reference sequence). The CDR3 spells CSARDVASYNEQFF. The CDR3 DNA is TGCAGTGCTAGAGATGTGGCTTCCTACAATGAGCAGTTCTTC.

This rearrangement joins TRBV28 to TRBJ2-1; the match to TRBD2 covers 11 bases. CDR1 MDHEN and CDR2 SYDVKM come from the germline V gene. The CDR3 extends over 13 amino acids. CDR3 sequence (DNA): TGTGCTACCGGGACTAGCGGCCACTATGAGCAGTTCTTC. Translated, it gives CATGTSGHYEQFF.

The J gene is TRBJ2-7, the V gene TRBV29-1; no clear D gene. Trimming removed 5 bases from V and 2 bases from J, with 7 bases in between. This CDR3 is built from 11 residues. CDR1 and CDR2 (germline): SQVTM, ANQGSEA. The CDR3 sequence: CSVTQTYEQYF. Here the CDR3 DNA reads TGCAGCGTTACCCAAACCTACGAGCAGTACTTC.

This rearrangement joins TRBV6-1 to TRBJ1-2; TRBD1 matches 7 bases. V gave up 7 bases and J gave up 4 bases; unmatched junction bases: 6. The CDR3 extends over 13 amino acids. Germline-derived CDR1 and CDR2 are MNHNS and SASEGT. The CDR3 loop reads CASTVQGTYGYTF. CDR3 nucleotide sequence: TGTGCCAGCACGGTACAGGGGACCTATGGCTACACCTTC.

This clonotype was detected only a few times. This chain links TRBV15 with TRBJ2-6; TRBD1 matches 7 bases. The germline V gene encodes CDR1 LNHNV and CDR2 YYDKDF (reference sequence). The CDR3 spans 14 residues. After removal of 7 bases from V and 2 bases from J, the junction contained 2 bases not matched to a gene. In nucleotides, the CDR3 is TGTGCCACCAAGGACAGGACTGGGGCCAACGTCCTGACTTTC. Encoded protein: CATKDRTGANVLTF.

V usage is TRBV27 and J usage is TRBJ1-1; maybe TRBD1 (6 bases). The CDR3 is made up of 14 amino acids. V was cut by 5 bases and J by 5 bases, with 15 bases left in between. The germline gives CDR1 MNHEY, CDR2 SMNVEV (reference sequence). This CDR3 is CASSQQGLGTEAFF. As DNA, the CDR3 is TGTGCCAGCAGTCAACAGGGCCTGGGGACTGAAGCTTTCTTT.